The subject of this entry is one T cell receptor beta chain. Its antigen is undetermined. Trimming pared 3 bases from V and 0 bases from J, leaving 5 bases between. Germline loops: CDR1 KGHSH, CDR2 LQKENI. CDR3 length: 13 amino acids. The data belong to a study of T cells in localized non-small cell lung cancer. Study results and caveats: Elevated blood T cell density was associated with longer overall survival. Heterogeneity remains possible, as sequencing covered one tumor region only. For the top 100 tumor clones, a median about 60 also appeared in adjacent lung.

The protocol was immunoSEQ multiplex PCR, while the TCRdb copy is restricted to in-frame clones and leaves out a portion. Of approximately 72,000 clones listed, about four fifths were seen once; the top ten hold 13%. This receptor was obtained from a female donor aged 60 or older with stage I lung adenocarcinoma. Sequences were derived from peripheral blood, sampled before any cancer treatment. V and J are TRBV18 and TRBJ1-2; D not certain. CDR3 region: CASSPSTNYGYTF. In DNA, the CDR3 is TGTGCCAGCTCACCGTCCACTAACTATGGCTACACCTTC.